The source of this T cell receptor (beta chain) is a study of T cell responses to AZD1222 COVID-19 vaccine (dated by TCRdb to the early 2020s). For the study in its entirety: AZD1222 recipients with second doses at about 4 weeks or about 12 weeks were pooled, because spike-specific TCR depth and breadth did not differ between schedules. TCR sequencing was performed for roughly 250 trial participants, of whom some 200 were given two doses of AZD1222 and around 26 were given two doses of MenACWY control vaccine. Enrollment into the trials was organized by age into subgroups of 18-55, 56-69 and 70-plus years, and those subgroups contained roughly 140, 27 and 60 TCR-sequenced participants, respectively.

This clone was recorded many times. Its recognized antigen is unknown. No quality values exist for individual bases; no much larger clone is one base distant. The CDR3 regions of human TCRbeta chains were subjected to immunosequencing. Regarding the original processing steps: TCRs in the repertoires were compared against a reference library of SARS-CoV-2-specific TCRs that had been generated with the MIRA antigen-specificity platform. Breadth was defined as the fraction of unique TCRs that were SARS-CoV-2-associated. Depth was defined as the fraction of total T cells that were SARS-CoV-2-associated. Using the MIRA data, each spike-specific TCR was assigned both to the spike region to which the TCR was reactive and to a CD4 or CD8 class. Log10-transformed breadth and depth values were compared by one-way ANOVA with Sidak's multiple comparisons tests. The clones in this table, taken by TCRdb from immuneACCESS, are in-frame only. Not every clone is retained; where verified, under half of the shortfall comes from an unresolved V gene, and the cause of the rest is unknown. The V and J calls and clone size come from that table; D and trimming were worked out from the DNA. The sample contains about 120,000 clones, 90% of them found a single time. In total, the top ten clones hold approximately 7.5% of the sample.

Results and caveats for the whole study, not just this receptor: Reportedly, close to half of the unique spike-specific TCRs recognized epitopes lying outside the regions that are mutated in the B.1.351 and B.1.1.7 variants. Because no samples from the day 14 peak response were available, repertoires could be characterized only after the peak T cell response. After two AZD1222 doses, spike-specific TCR breadth and depth were significantly higher than at day 0 and than in MenACWY recipients. Participants were mostly white British, with more females than males. The authors suggested clonal diversity may have been underestimated. The whole spike protein was spanned by vaccine-associated CD4 TCRs, and dominant responses were seen in regions 160-218 and 743-854. In the small 56-69-year group, the increase in depth fell short of significance, most likely because of low power. Conclusions about previously exposed vaccinees are limited, since just 6 or 7 AZD1222 recipients were seropositive for SARS-CoV-2 at baseline.

Sample time point, as interpreted from the label and publication: baseline before first vaccination. Vaccinee samples were obtained from the UK trials COV001 and COV002, which included a single-blind randomized controlled phase 2/3 trial of AZD1222 (ChAdOx1 nCoV-19) in healthy adults. For TCRbeta chain sequencing, PBMC samples were collected from trial participants at day 0 and at day 28 after the second dose. At the junction V is shortened by 4 bases and J by 13 bases; bases outside the gene matches: 10. The cysteine opens and the phenylalanine closes a CDR3 of 14 amino acids. The only DNA kept is the CDR3, 42 bases in frame from the first base. Taken from the germline V gene, the CDR1 and CDR2 loops are KGHDR and SFDVKD.

Rearrangement joined TRBV24-1 to TRBJ2-1; TRBD1 agrees with 9 junctional bases. The specimen was peripheral blood, collected on day 0 of AZD1222 vaccination. This sequence originates from an adult in good health. The nucleotide sequence is TGTGCCACCAGTGACCCCGCCGACAGGGGGTATCAGTTCTTC. It codes for CATSDPADRGYQFF.